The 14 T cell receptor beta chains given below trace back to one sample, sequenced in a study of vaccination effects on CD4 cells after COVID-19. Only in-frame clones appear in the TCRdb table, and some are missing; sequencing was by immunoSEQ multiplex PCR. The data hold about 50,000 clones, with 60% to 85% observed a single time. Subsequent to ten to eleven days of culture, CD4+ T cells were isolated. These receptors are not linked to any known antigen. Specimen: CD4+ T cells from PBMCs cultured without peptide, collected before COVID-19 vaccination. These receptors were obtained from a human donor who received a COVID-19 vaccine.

The CDR3 sequence: CASRKMAGGEETQYF. The CDR3 coding sequence is TGCGCCAGCAGGAAGATGGCGGGGGGCGAAGAGACCCAGTACTTC. The V and J genes are TRBV5-1 and TRBJ2-5, with 8 nucleotides matching TRBD2. From germline, CDR1 is SGHRS and CDR2 YFSETQ. The CDR3 is 15 amino acids. Losses at the gene ends were 5 bases for V and 3 bases for J; bases not matched to a gene: 9.

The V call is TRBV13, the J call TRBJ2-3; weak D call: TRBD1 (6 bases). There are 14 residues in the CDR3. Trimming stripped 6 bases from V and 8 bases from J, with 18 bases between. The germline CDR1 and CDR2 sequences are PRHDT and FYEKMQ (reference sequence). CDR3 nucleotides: TGTGCCAGCAGACTTGTGGGGGCGCGAAGTACGCAGTATTTT. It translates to CASRLVGARSTQYF. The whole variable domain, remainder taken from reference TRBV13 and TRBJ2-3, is AAGVIQSPRHLIKEKRETATLKCYPIPRHDTVYWYQQGPGQDPQFLISFYEKMQSDKGSIPDRFSAQQFSDYHSELNMSSLELGDSALYFCASRLVGARSTQYFGPGTRLTVL.

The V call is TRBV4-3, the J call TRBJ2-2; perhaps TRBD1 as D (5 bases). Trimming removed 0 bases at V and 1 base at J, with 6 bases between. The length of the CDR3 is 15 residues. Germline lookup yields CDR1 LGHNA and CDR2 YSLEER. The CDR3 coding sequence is TGCGCCAGCAGCCAAGAGGGGCAGAACACCGGGGAGCTGTTTTTT. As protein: CASSQEGQNTGELFF.

CDR3 DNA: TGTGCCAGTAAATTGGCAGGGTCAACAACTAATGAAAAACTGTTTTTT. It encodes CASKLAGSTTNEKLFF. The chain combines TRBV19 with TRBJ1-4, with D tentatively TRBD1 (5 bases). Per germline, CDR1 LNHDA and CDR2 SQIVND (reference sequence). The CDR3 spans 16 residues. Trimming cost V 7 bases and J 0 bases, with 15 bases left between them.

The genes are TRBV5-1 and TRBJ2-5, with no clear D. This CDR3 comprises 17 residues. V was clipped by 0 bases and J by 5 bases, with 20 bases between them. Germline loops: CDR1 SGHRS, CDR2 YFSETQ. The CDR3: CASSLEGFQGWWETQYF. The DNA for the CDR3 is TGCGCCAGCAGCTTGGAAGGTTTTCAAGGGTGGTGGGAGACCCAGTACTTC.

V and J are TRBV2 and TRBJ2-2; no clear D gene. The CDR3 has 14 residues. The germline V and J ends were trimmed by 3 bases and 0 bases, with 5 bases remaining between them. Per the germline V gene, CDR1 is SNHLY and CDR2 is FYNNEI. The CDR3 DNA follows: TGTGCCAGCAGTGACTCTGCGAACACCGGGGAGCTGTTTTTT. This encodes CASSDSANTGELFF.

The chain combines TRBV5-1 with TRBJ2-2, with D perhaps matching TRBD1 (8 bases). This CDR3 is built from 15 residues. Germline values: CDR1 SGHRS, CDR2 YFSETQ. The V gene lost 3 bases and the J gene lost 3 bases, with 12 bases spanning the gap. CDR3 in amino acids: CASSSTGGDTGELFF. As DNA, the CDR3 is TGCGCCAGCAGCTCAACAGGGGGGGACACCGGGGAGCTGTTTTTT.

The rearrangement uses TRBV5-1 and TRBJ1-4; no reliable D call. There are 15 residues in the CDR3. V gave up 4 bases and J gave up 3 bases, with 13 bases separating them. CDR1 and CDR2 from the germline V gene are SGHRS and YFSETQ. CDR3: CASSHNVGSNEKLFF. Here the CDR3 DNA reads TGCGCCAGCAGCCACAACGTAGGGTCTAATGAAAAACTGTTTTTT. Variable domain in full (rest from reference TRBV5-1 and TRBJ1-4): KAGVTQTPRYLIKTRGQQVTLSCSPISGHRSVSWYQQTPGQGLQFLFEYFSETQRNKGNFPGRFSGRQFSNSRSEMNVSTLELGDSALYLCASSHNVGSNEKLFFGSGTQLSVL.

CDR3 sequence (DNA): TGTGCCTGGAGTCCACCTTGGTCCACAGATACGCAGTATTTT. Protein: CAWSPPWSTDTQYF. This chain connects TRBV30 to TRBJ2-3; D gene uncertain. Germline-derived CDR1 and CDR2 are GTSNPN and SVGIG (reference sequence). The CDR3 loop spans 14 amino acids. V lost 2 bases and J 2 bases, leaving 11 bases between the germline ends.

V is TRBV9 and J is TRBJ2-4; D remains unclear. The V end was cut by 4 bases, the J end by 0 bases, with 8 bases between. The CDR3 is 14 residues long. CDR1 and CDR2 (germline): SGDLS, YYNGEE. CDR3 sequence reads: CASSTSLAKNIQYF. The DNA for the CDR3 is TGTGCCAGCAGCACTTCCCTAGCCAAAAACATTCAGTACTTC.

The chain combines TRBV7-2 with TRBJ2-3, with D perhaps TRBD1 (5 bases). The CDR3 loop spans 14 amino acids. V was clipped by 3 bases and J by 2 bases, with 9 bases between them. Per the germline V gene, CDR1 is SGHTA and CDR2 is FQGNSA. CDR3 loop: CASSLQTVTDTQYF. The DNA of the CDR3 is TGTGCCAGCAGCTTGCAGACAGTCACAGATACGCAGTATTTT.

The CDR3 coding sequence is TGTGCCAGCAGATCTGCAGGGGTCATAAGTGAAGCTTTCTTT. Protein product: CASRSAGVISEAFF. The chain recombines TRBV6-5 with TRBJ1-1; D might be TRBD1 (6 bases). The CDR3 is made up of 14 amino acids. The germline V gene encodes CDR1 MNHEY and CDR2 SVGAGI. The V gene lost 6 bases and the J gene lost 7 bases, with 18 bases spanning the gap.

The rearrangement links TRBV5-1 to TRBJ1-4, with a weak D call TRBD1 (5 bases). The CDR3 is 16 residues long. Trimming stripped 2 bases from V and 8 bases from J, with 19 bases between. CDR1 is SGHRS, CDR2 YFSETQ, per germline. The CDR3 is CASSFLGGGSTEKLFF. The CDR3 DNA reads TGCGCCAGCAGCTTTCTCGGGGGGGGGAGTACGGAAAAACTGTTTTTT. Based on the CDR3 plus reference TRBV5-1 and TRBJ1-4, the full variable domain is KAGVTQTPRYLIKTRGQQVTLSCSPISGHRSVSWYQQTPGQGLQFLFEYFSETQRNKGNFPGRFSGRQFSNSRSEMNVSTLELGDSALYLCASSFLGGGSTEKLFFGSGTQLSVL.

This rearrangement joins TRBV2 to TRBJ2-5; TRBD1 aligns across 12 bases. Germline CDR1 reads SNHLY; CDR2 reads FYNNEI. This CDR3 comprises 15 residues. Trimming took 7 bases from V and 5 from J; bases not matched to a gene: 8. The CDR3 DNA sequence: TGTGCCAGCACCGGGACAGGGGGCTCCATGGAGACCCAGTACTTC. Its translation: CASTGTGGSMETQYF.